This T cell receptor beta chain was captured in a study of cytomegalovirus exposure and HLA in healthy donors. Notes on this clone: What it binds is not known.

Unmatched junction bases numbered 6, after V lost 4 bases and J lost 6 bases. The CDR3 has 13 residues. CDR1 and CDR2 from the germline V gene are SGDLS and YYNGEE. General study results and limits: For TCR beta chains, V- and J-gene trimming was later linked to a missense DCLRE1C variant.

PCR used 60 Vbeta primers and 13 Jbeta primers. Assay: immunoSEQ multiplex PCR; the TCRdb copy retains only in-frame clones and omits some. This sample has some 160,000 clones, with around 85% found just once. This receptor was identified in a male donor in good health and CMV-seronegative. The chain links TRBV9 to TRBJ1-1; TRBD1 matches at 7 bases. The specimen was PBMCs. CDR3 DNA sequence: TGTGCCAGCAGCCTGACAGGGTTGGCTGAAGCTTTCTTT. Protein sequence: CASSLTGLAEAFF.